Listed below are T cell receptor beta chains from one sample, sequenced in a study of CD8 T cells in ankylosing spondylitis. Each CDR3 protein is one row after TCRdb ran MiXCR on the 5' RACE reads. The data show a few hundred thousand distinct CDR3 sequences, about 20% seen once. Sequencing was carried out using blood, either unsorted or a sorted T cell fraction (not recorded which). The receptors shown here come from a male donor with ankylosing spondylitis or in good health (not recorded which). The CDR3 runs from the conserved cysteine through the conserved F or W. A D gene is named only where the DNA matches it firmly. Some rows have no size entry. The others give once, few or many, or a class for an expanded clone.

j_call: TRBJ1-1; clone_size: -; v_call: TRBV30; d_call: -; cdr3_aa: CAWSEGYTEAFF; cdr3_nt: TGTGCCTGGAGCGAGGGATACACTGAAGCTTTCTTT
j_call: TRBJ2-3; clone_size: many; v_call: TRBV7-8; d_call: -; cdr3_aa: CASSHPDTQYF; cdr3_nt: TGTGCCAGCAGCCATCCAGATACGCAGTATTTT
j_call: TRBJ2-1; clone_size: -; v_call: TRBV7-3; d_call: TRBD2; cdr3_aa: CASSRLAGGVYNERFF; cdr3_nt: TGTGCCAGCAGCCGACTAGCGGGAGGAGTTTACAATGAGCGTTTCTTC
j_call: TRBJ2-3; clone_size: -; v_call: TRBV5-1; d_call: TRBD1; cdr3_aa: CASSLAGGDMTDTQYF; cdr3_nt: TGCGCCAGCAGCTTGGCAGGGGGCGACATGACAGATACGCAGTATTTT
j_call: TRBJ2-3; clone_size: -; v_call: TRBV7-9; d_call: -; cdr3_aa: CASSQGTTDTQYF; cdr3_nt: TGTGCCAGCAGCCAGGGGACCACAGATACGCAGTATTTT
j_call: TRBJ2-5; clone_size: few; v_call: TRBV19; d_call: TRBD2; cdr3_aa: CASSPELAGARGETQYF; cdr3_nt: TGTGCCAGTTCACCCGAACTAGCGGGGGCGAGGGGAGAGACCCAGTACTTC
j_call: TRBJ2-3; clone_size: -; v_call: TRBV11-2; d_call: -; cdr3_aa: CASSSRVTVDTQYF; cdr3_nt: TGTGCCAGCAGCTCCAGGGTTACGGTGGATACGCAGTATTTT
j_call: TRBJ2-1; clone_size: few; v_call: TRBV5-1; d_call: -; cdr3_aa: CASSLEGPRNEQFF; cdr3_nt: TGCGCCAGCAGCCTGGAGGGTCCCCGCAATGAGCAGTTCTTC
j_call: TRBJ2-1; clone_size: -; v_call: TRBV5-6; d_call: TRBD2; cdr3_aa: CASSLLRLAGSSSYNEQFF; cdr3_nt: TGTGCCAGCAGCTTGCTAAGGCTAGCGGGGTCGAGCTCCTACAATGAGCAGTTCTTC
j_call: TRBJ2-5; clone_size: few; v_call: TRBV6-1; d_call: TRBD1; cdr3_aa: CASGEPDRAGETQYF; cdr3_nt: TGTGCCAGCGGAGAACCCGACAGGGCTGGAGAGACCCAGTACTTC
j_call: TRBJ2-1; clone_size: many; v_call: TRBV6-5; d_call: TRBD1; cdr3_aa: CASIFTGAAYNEQFF; cdr3_nt: TGTGCCAGCATTTTCACAGGGGCTGCCTACAATGAGCAGTTCTTC
j_call: TRBJ2-3; clone_size: -; v_call: TRBV12-3/TRBV12-4; d_call: TRBD1; cdr3_aa: CASSPGQGILSTDTQYF; cdr3_nt: TGTGCCAGCAGCCCGGGACAGGGGATCCTTAGCACAGATACGCAGTATTTT
j_call: TRBJ1-1; clone_size: few; v_call: TRBV9; d_call: -; cdr3_aa: CASSVEGGTEAFF; cdr3_nt: TGTGCCAGCAGCGTAGAGGGAGGGACTGAAGCTTTCTTT
j_call: TRBJ2-3; clone_size: -; v_call: TRBV12-3/TRBV12-4; d_call: -; cdr3_aa: CASSSYSTDTQYF; cdr3_nt: TGTGCCAGCAGTTCGTATAGCACAGATACGCAGTATTTT
j_call: TRBJ2-1; clone_size: many; v_call: TRBV24-1; d_call: TRBD2; cdr3_aa: CATSDLTSGGNEQFF; cdr3_nt: TGTGCCACCAGTGACCTGACTAGCGGGGGGAATGAGCAGTTCTTC
j_call: TRBJ1-1; clone_size: many; v_call: TRBV12-3/TRBV12-4; d_call: -; cdr3_aa: CASSLAGRPGAFF; cdr3_nt: TGTGCCAGCAGTTTAGCGGGCCGCCCTGGGGCTTTCTTT
j_call: TRBJ2-2; clone_size: -; v_call: TRBV28; d_call: TRBD2; cdr3_aa: CTSSRTSGRTGELFF; cdr3_nt: TGTACCAGCAGTCGGACTAGCGGGAGGACCGGGGAGCTGTTTTTT
j_call: TRBJ2-5; clone_size: -; v_call: TRBV7-9; d_call: -; cdr3_aa: CASSLVGITETQHF; cdr3_nt: TGTGCCAGCAGCTTAGTTGGGATAACGGAGACTCAGCACTTC
j_call: TRBJ2-1; clone_size: many; v_call: TRBV4-2; d_call: -; cdr3_aa: CASSQDPQGEQFF; cdr3_nt: TGTGCCAGCAGCCAAGATCCGCAAGGCGAGCAGTTCTTC
j_call: TRBJ2-5; clone_size: -; v_call: TRBV20-1; d_call: TRBD2; cdr3_aa: CSARVPSGGIQETQYF; cdr3_nt: TGCAGTGCTAGAGTCCCTAGCGGGGGAATCCAAGAGACCCAGTACTTC
j_call: TRBJ2-3; clone_size: -; v_call: TRBV12-3/TRBV12-4; d_call: -; cdr3_aa: CASGPRPDTQYF; cdr3_nt: TGTGCCAGCGGGCCCCGCCCAGATACGCAGTATTTT
j_call: TRBJ2-3; clone_size: -; v_call: TRBV7-6; d_call: TRBD1; cdr3_aa: CASSLDVQGAIADTQYF; cdr3_nt: TGTGCCAGCAGCTTAGACGTACAGGGGGCAATCGCAGATACGCAGTATTTT
j_call: TRBJ2-5; clone_size: -; v_call: TRBV12-3/TRBV12-4; d_call: -; cdr3_aa: CASSFNTQETQYF; cdr3_nt: TGTGCCAGCAGTTTTAACACCCAAGAGACCCAGTACTTC
j_call: TRBJ2-3; clone_size: -; v_call: TRBV20-1; d_call: -; cdr3_aa: CSAGPGDGTDTQYF; cdr3_nt: TGCAGTGCGGGACCGGGAGATGGTACAGATACGCAGTATTTT
j_call: TRBJ2-1; clone_size: -; v_call: TRBV4-1; d_call: TRBD1; cdr3_aa: CASSQEDRVYNEQFF; cdr3_nt: TGCGCCAGCAGCCAAGAGGACAGGGTCTACAATGAGCAGTTCTTC
j_call: TRBJ1-5; clone_size: -; v_call: TRBV3-1; d_call: -; cdr3_aa: CASSQDEGAQHF; cdr3_nt: TGTGCCAGCAGCCAAGATGAGGGGGCCCAGCATTTT
j_call: TRBJ1-1; clone_size: few; v_call: TRBV12-3/TRBV12-4; d_call: TRBD1; cdr3_aa: CASSLRQGTGTEAFF; cdr3_nt: TGTGCCAGCAGTCTTAGACAGGGGACGGGCACTGAAGCTTTCTTT
j_call: TRBJ2-1; clone_size: -; v_call: TRBV19; d_call: TRBD2; cdr3_aa: CASSTTTSGGSEQFF; cdr3_nt: TGTGCCAGTAGTACAACAACTAGCGGGGGGTCTGAGCAGTTCTTC
j_call: TRBJ2-5; clone_size: few; v_call: TRBV7-3; d_call: -; cdr3_aa: CASSRGSQETQYF; cdr3_nt: TGTGCCAGCTCGCGGGGCTCCCAAGAGACCCAGTACTTC
j_call: TRBJ2-4; clone_size: many; v_call: TRBV20-1; d_call: -; cdr3_aa: CSARDSRDTTKNIQYF; cdr3_nt: TGCAGTGCTAGAGATTCTAGGGATACGACCAAAAACATTCAGTACTTC
j_call: TRBJ2-2; clone_size: many; v_call: TRBV29-1; d_call: -; cdr3_aa: CSVGNRVSGELFF; cdr3_nt: TGCAGCGTTGGTAACAGGGTGTCTGGGGAGCTGTTTTTT
j_call: TRBJ2-2; clone_size: -; v_call: TRBV10-3; d_call: -; cdr3_aa: CAISVAGELFF; cdr3_nt: TGTGCCATCAGTGTGGCCGGGGAGCTGTTTTTT
j_call: TRBJ2-2; clone_size: few; v_call: TRBV2; d_call: -; cdr3_aa: CASWKEPTSAGELFF; cdr3_nt: TGTGCCAGCTGGAAGGAACCAACCTCCGCCGGGGAGCTGTTTTTT
j_call: TRBJ2-2; clone_size: few; v_call: TRBV12-3/TRBV12-4; d_call: -; cdr3_aa: CASSPPPGTGELFF; cdr3_nt: TGTGCCAGCAGCCCCCCTCCAGGGACCGGGGAGCTGTTTTTT
j_call: TRBJ1-3; clone_size: -; v_call: TRBV12-3/TRBV12-4; d_call: -; cdr3_aa: CASRQAGTGNTIYF; cdr3_nt: TGTGCCAGCAGGCAGGCAGGGACTGGAAACACCATATATTTT
j_call: TRBJ2-1; clone_size: many; v_call: TRBV30; d_call: TRBD2; cdr3_aa: CAWSVRSGGQFEQFF; cdr3_nt: TGTGCCTGGAGTGTACGTAGCGGGGGCCAGTTTGAGCAGTTCTTC
j_call: TRBJ2-3; clone_size: many; v_call: TRBV20-1; d_call: -; cdr3_aa: CSARDKPNTDTQYF; cdr3_nt: TGCAGTGCTAGAGATAAGCCTAACACAGATACGCAGTATTTT
j_call: TRBJ2-2; clone_size: -; v_call: TRBV5-1; d_call: TRBD2; cdr3_aa: CASSGGLAGGPNTGELFF; cdr3_nt: TGCGCCAGCAGCGGGGGACTAGCGGGGGGACCGAACACCGGGGAGCTGTTTTTT
j_call: TRBJ1-1; clone_size: few; v_call: TRBV12-3/TRBV12-4; d_call: -; cdr3_aa: CASSLGQSNTEAFF; cdr3_nt: TGTGCCAGCAGTTTAGGACAGTCGAACACTGAAGCTTTCTTT
j_call: TRBJ2-3; clone_size: -; v_call: TRBV14; d_call: -; cdr3_aa: CASSKPTQGSDTQYF; cdr3_nt: TGTGCCAGCAGCAAACCGACTCAGGGCTCAGATACGCAGTATTTT
j_call: TRBJ1-2; clone_size: few; v_call: TRBV18; d_call: -; cdr3_aa: CASSPKTGDYGYTF; cdr3_nt: TGTGCCAGCTCACCAAAAACCGGGGACTATGGCTACACCTTC
j_call: TRBJ2-2; clone_size: -; v_call: TRBV28; d_call: -; cdr3_aa: CASSLWGHPPGELFF; cdr3_nt: TGTGCCAGCAGTTTATGGGGACATCCCCCCGGGGAGCTGTTTTTT
j_call: TRBJ1-1; clone_size: -; v_call: TRBV12-3/TRBV12-4; d_call: -; cdr3_aa: CASSLDGVANTEAFF; cdr3_nt: TGTGCCAGCAGTTTAGACGGGGTGGCGAACACTGAAGCTTTCTTT
j_call: TRBJ2-2; clone_size: -; v_call: TRBV7-2; d_call: -; cdr3_aa: CASSVTGNTGELFF; cdr3_nt: TGTGCCAGCAGCGTGACAGGGAACACCGGGGAGCTGTTTTTT
j_call: TRBJ2-3; clone_size: -; v_call: TRBV28; d_call: -; cdr3_aa: CASSNSRGSGTDTQYF; cdr3_nt: TGTGCCAGCAGCAACTCCAGGGGATCTGGCACAGATACGCAGTATTTT
j_call: TRBJ2-2; clone_size: -; v_call: TRBV12-3/TRBV12-4; d_call: TRBD2; cdr3_aa: CASSLWIGGGVAGELFF; cdr3_nt: TGTGCCAGCAGTTTATGGATTGGCGGGGGGGTGGCCGGGGAGCTGTTTTTT
j_call: TRBJ2-3; clone_size: many; v_call: TRBV18; d_call: -; cdr3_aa: CASSPVGSTPSTDTQYF; cdr3_nt: TGTGCCAGCTCACCGGTCGGGTCTACCCCTAGCACAGATACGCAGTATTTT
j_call: TRBJ2-5; clone_size: few; v_call: TRBV7-7; d_call: -; cdr3_aa: CASSWSWGAKETQYF; cdr3_nt: TGTGCCAGCAGCTGGAGCTGGGGCGCAAAAGAGACCCAGTACTTC
j_call: TRBJ1-2; clone_size: few; v_call: TRBV28; d_call: -; cdr3_aa: CASQQGDYGYTF; cdr3_nt: TGTGCCAGTCAACAGGGCGACTATGGCTACACCTTC
j_call: TRBJ2-1; clone_size: many; v_call: TRBV9; d_call: TRBD2; cdr3_aa: CASSVGAGGTYNEQFF; cdr3_nt: TGTGCCAGCAGCGTTGGAGCGGGGGGTACTTACAATGAGCAGTTCTTC
j_call: TRBJ1-2; clone_size: -; v_call: TRBV5-1; d_call: TRBD1; cdr3_aa: CAGSPAGTGYGYTF; cdr3_nt: TGCGCCGGCAGCCCAGCCGGGACAGGGTACGGCTACACCTTC
j_call: TRBJ1-3; clone_size: few; v_call: TRBV3-1; d_call: -; cdr3_aa: CASSQGYNRNTIYF; cdr3_nt: TGTGCCAGCAGCCAAGGTTACAATCGGAACACCATATATTTT
j_call: TRBJ1-1; clone_size: -; v_call: TRBV10-1; d_call: TRBD1; cdr3_aa: CASKARQGSAEAFF; cdr3_nt: TGCGCCAGCAAGGCCCGACAGGGTTCGGCTGAAGCTTTCTTT
j_call: TRBJ1-2; clone_size: -; v_call: TRBV19; d_call: TRBD1; cdr3_aa: CASSPPGQGYGYTF; cdr3_nt: TGTGCCAGTAGTCCACCGGGACAGGGCTATGGCTACACCTTC
j_call: TRBJ2-1; clone_size: many; v_call: TRBV5-1; d_call: TRBD2; cdr3_aa: CASSLGGLAGARNEQFF; cdr3_nt: TGCGCCAGCAGCTTGGGCGGGCTAGCGGGAGCGAGGAATGAGCAGTTCTTC
j_call: TRBJ1-1; clone_size: few; v_call: TRBV18; d_call: -; cdr3_aa: CASSPSTGRNTEAFF; cdr3_nt: TGTGCCAGCTCACCGAGTACCGGGCGGAACACTGAAGCTTTCTTT
j_call: TRBJ2-5; clone_size: many; v_call: TRBV20-1; d_call: -; cdr3_aa: CSGRIKRTAIQETQYF; cdr3_nt: TGCAGTGGACGGATAAAGCGGACTGCAATCCAAGAGACCCAGTACTTC
j_call: TRBJ2-3; clone_size: many; v_call: TRBV12-3/TRBV12-4; d_call: -; cdr3_aa: CASSLTGAGTDTQYF; cdr3_nt: TGTGCCAGCAGTTTAACGGGGGCGGGCACAGATACGCAGTATTTT
j_call: TRBJ2-1; clone_size: -; v_call: TRBV5-6; d_call: TRBD1; cdr3_aa: CASSLGTGGEQFF; cdr3_nt: TGTGCCAGCAGCTTGGGGACAGGGGGTGAGCAGTTCTTC